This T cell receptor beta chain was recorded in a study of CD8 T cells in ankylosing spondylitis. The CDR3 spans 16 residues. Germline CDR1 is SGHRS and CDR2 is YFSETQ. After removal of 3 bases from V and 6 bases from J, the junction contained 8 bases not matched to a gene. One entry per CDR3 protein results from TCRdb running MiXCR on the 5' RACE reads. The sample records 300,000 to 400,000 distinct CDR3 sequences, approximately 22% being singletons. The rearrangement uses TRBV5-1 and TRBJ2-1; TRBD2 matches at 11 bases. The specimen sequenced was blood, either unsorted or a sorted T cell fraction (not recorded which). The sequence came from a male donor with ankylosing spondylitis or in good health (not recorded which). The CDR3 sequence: CASSSILAGDFNEQFF. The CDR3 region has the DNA TGCGCCAGCAGCTCAATACTAGCGGGGGACTTCAATGAGCAGTTCTTC.